This TCR beta chain was identified in a study of OX40 agonist ivuxolimab in advanced cancers. On the study more broadly: The study reported partial responses in three patients: one hepatocellular carcinoma, two cutaneous melanoma. Study conclusions and caveats: Mean expanded clone counts were higher in CD8+ than CD4+ T cells.

To note about this clone: Its antigen is currently unknown.

Enrollment shut out patients with autoimmune disease history or systemic immunosuppression. Peripheral blood came from all dose cohorts at three timepoints. The assay was immunoSEQ multiplex PCR, and TCRdb's table has in-frame clones only and misses some. The sample includes about 74,000 clones, roughly 80% of them seen just once. The clonotype originates from an adult with an advanced solid tumor such as melanoma, head and neck, liver or kidney cancer. This specimen consisted of CD4+ or CD8+ T cells sorted from blood, obtained in a trial of the OX40 agonist ivuxolimab.

CDR3 in DNA: TGTGCCAGCAGTTTGGAATATAGCAATCAGCCCCAGCATTTT. This gives the protein CASSLEYSNQPQHF. The rearrangement links TRBV2 to TRBJ1-5, with no clear D. Between the trimmed V and J ends, which lost 5 bases and 0 bases, there was a span of 8 bases. Germline V gives CDR1 SNHLY, CDR2 FYNNEI. The CDR3 spans 14 residues.